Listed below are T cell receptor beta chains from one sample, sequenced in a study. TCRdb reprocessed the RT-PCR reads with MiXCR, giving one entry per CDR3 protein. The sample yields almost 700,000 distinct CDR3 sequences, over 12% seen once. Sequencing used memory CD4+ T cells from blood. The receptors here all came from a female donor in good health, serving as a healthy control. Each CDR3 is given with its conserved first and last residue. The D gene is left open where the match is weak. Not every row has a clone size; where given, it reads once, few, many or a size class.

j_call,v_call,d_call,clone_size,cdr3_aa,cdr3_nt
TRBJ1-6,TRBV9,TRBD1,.,CASSVQGAYNSPLHF,TGTGCCAGCAGCGTGCAGGGGGCCTATAATTCACCCCTCCACTTT
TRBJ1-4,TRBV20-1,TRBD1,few,CSARGGSELFF,TGCAGTGCTCGAGGGGGCTCTGAACTGTTTTTT
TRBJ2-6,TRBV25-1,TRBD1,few,CASSDLQGNGANVLTF,TGTGCCAGCAGTGACCTACAGGGGAATGGGGCCAACGTCCTGACTTTC
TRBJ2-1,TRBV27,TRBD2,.,CASSPSGSPLSSYNEQFF,TGTGCCAGCAGTCCTAGCGGGAGTCCCCTTAGCTCCTACAATGAGCAGTTCTTC
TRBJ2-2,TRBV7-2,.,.,CASSLVAGVELFF,TGTGCCAGCAGCTTAGTAGCAGGGGTGGAGCTGTTTTTT
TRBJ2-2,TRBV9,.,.,CASSVMGREGTGELFF,TGTGCCAGCAGCGTAATGGGACGGGAAGGCACCGGGGAGCTGTTTTTT
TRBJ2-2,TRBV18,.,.,CASSPPRGAGAPRELFF,TGTGCCAGCTCACCACCGAGGGGGGCAGGGGCCCCCCGGGAGCTGTTTTTT
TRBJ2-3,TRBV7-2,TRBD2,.,CASSARLAGRADTQYF,TGTGCCAGCAGCGCCCGACTAGCGGGAAGGGCAGATACGCAGTATTTT
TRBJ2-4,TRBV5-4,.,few,CASSIAGALAKNIQYF,TGTGCCAGCAGCATAGCAGGAGCACTAGCCAAAAACATTCAGTACTTC
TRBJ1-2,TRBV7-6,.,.,CASSLASGAPIGYTF,TGTGCCAGCAGCTTAGCGTCCGGGGCCCCCATTGGCTACACCTTC
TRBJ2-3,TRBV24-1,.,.,CATSEGRDSTDTQYF,TGTGCCACCAGTGAAGGAAGGGACAGCACAGATACGCAGTATTTT
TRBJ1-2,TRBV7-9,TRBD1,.,CASSLEWTGHGYTF,TGTGCCAGCAGCTTAGAGTGGACAGGGCATGGCTACACCTTC
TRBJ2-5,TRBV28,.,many,CASSAGQQETQYF,TGTGCCAGCAGTGCGGGACAGCAAGAGACCCAGTACTTC
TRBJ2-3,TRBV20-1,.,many,CSARDQSGGSSTDTQYF,TGCAGTGCTAGAGATCAGAGCGGAGGGAGCAGCACAGATACGCAGTATTTT
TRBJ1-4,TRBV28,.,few,CASSRTLPAQDLFF,TGTGCCAGCAGCCGGACACTTCCCGCTCAGGACCTGTTTTTT
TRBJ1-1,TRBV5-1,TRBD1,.,CASRAGGPNTEAFF,TGCGCCAGCAGAGCAGGGGGCCCGAACACTGAAGCTTTCTTT
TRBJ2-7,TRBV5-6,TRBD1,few,CASSWDRGHDQYF,TGTGCCAGCAGCTGGGACAGGGGGCACGATCAGTACTTC
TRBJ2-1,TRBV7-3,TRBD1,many,CASSAGQGTPQFF,TGTGCCAGCAGCGCCGGACAGGGGACTCCGCAGTTCTTC
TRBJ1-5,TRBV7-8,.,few,CASSPTKNQPQHF,TGTGCCAGCAGCCCAACTAAGAATCAGCCCCAGCATTTT
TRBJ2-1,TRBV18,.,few,CASSGTLGEQFF,TGTGCCAGCTCAGGGACTCTAGGTGAGCAGTTCTTC
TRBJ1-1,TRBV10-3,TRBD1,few,CAISESQGVLEAFF,TGTGCCATCAGTGAGTCCCAGGGGGTACTTGAAGCTTTCTTT
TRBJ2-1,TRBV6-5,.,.,CASSYYGIKGVEQFF,TGTGCCAGCAGTTACTACGGGATTAAGGGAGTGGAGCAGTTCTTC
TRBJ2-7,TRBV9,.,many,CASSVVDRPYEQYF,TGTGCCAGCAGCGTCGTAGACAGGCCCTACGAGCAGTACTTC
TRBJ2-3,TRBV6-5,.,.,CASSSHGRWATDTQYF,TGTGCCAGCAGTTCCCACGGTCGGTGGGCCACAGATACGCAGTATTTT
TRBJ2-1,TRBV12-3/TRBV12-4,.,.,CASNSWGETNHNEQFF,TGTGCCAGCAATTCCTGGGGGGAGACTAATCACAATGAGCAGTTCTTC
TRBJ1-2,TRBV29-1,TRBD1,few,CSVVARDRGLNGYTF,TGCAGCGTTGTCGCCCGGGACAGGGGGCTCAATGGCTACACCTTC
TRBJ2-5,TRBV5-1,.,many,CASSLTTSQETQYF,TGCGCCAGCAGCTTGACTACTAGCCAAGAGACCCAGTACTTC
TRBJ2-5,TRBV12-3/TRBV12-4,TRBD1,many,CASTLTGVQETQYF,TGTGCCAGCACCCTGACAGGGGTCCAAGAGACCCAGTACTTC
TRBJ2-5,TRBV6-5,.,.,CASSYLGGHRETQYF,TGTGCCAGCAGTTACTTAGGAGGGCATCGGGAGACCCAGTACTTC
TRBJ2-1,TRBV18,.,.,CASSPPALQGKQFF,TGTGCCAGCTCACCACCGGCCCTCCAGGGGAAGCAGTTCTTC
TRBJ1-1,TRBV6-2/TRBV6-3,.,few,CASRPATAEAFF,TGTGCCAGCAGGCCGGCGACCGCTGAAGCTTTCTTT
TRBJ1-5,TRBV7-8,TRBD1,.,CASSPSTGGHNQPQHF,TGTGCCAGCAGCCCGTCGACAGGGGGGCACAATCAGCCCCAGCATTTT
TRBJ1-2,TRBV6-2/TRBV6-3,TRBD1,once,CASSNGQARWGYTF,TGTGCCAGCAGCAACGGACAGGCCCGCTGGGGCTACACCTTC
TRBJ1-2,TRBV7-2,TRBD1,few,CASSLGSGQGSYTF,TGTGCCAGCAGCTTAGGATCTGGACAGGGTAGCTACACCTTC
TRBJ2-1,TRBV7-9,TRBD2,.,CASSLWTSADEQFF,TGTGCCAGCAGCTTATGGACTAGCGCCGATGAGCAGTTCTTC
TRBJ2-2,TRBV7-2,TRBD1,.,CASSTHGDRGLGELFF,TGTGCCAGCAGCACACACGGGGACAGGGGGCTCGGGGAGCTGTTTTTT
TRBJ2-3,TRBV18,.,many,CASSPSGLTDTQYF,TGTGCCAGCTCACCGTCCGGACTTACGGATACGCAGTATTTT
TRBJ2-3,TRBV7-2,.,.,CASSPRVGSTDTQYF,TGTGCCAGCAGCCCCCGGGTCGGTAGCACAGATACGCAGTATTTT
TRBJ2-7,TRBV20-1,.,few,CSGEGNGGAYEQYF,TGCAGTGGAGAGGGGAACGGGGGCGCCTACGAGCAGTACTTC
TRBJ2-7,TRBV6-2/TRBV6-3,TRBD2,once,CASWTSKKFYEQYF,TGTGCCAGTTGGACTAGCAAAAAATTCTACGAGCAGTACTTC
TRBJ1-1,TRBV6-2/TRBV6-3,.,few,CASTLRGGLAEAFF,TGTGCCAGCACTCTTCGAGGAGGGTTGGCTGAAGCTTTCTTT
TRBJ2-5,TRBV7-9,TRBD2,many,CASSPLAGVGLETQYF,TGTGCCAGCAGCCCGCTAGCGGGAGTAGGTCTTGAGACCCAGTACTTC
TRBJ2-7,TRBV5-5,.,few,CASSLWTGGEQYF,TGTGCCAGCAGCCTATGGACAGGAGGGGAGCAGTACTTC
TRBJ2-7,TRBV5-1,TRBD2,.,CASSLEAGGNYEQYF,TGCGCCAGCAGCTTGGAGGCGGGGGGTAACTACGAGCAGTACTTC
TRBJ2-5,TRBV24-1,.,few,CATSGGPVETQYF,TGTGCTACCAGTGGGGGGCCAGTGGAGACCCAGTACTTC
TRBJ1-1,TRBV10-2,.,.,CASSIQGPTEAFF,TGCGCCAGCAGTATCCAGGGACCCACTGAAGCTTTCTTT
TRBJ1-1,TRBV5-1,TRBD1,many,CASSPRTGEGTEAFF,TGCGCCAGCAGCCCGCGGACAGGGGAGGGCACTGAAGCTTTCTTT
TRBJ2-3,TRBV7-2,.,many,CASSPLSSTDTQYF,TGTGCCAGCTCGCCGTTGTCTAGCACAGATACGCAGTATTTT
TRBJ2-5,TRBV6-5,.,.,CASSGAGKTQYF,TGTGCCAGCAGTGGGGCGGGGAAGACCCAGTACTTC
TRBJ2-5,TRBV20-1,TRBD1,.,CSARGRTGGETQYF,TGCAGTGCTAGAGGCCGGACAGGTGGAGAGACCCAGTACTTC
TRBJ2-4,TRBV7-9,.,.,CASSSGLTGIQYF,TGTGCCAGCAGCTCTGGGCTCACTGGCATTCAGTACTTC
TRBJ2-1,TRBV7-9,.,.,CASSSSAVGEQFF,TGTGCCAGCAGCTCTAGCGCGGTAGGAGAGCAGTTCTTC
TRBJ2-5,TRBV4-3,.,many,CASSQGGTAGETQYF,TGCGCCAGCAGCCAAGGGGGGACAGCGGGTGAGACCCAGTACTTC
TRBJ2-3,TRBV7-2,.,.,CASSGYDEQYF,TGTGCCAGCAGTGGTTACGATGAGCAGTATTTT
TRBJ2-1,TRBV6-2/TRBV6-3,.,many,CASSLWGLGLYNEQFF,TGTGCCAGCAGTCTATGGGGCCTCGGTCTCTACAATGAGCAGTTCTTC